In this sample, the clone carrying this T cell receptor (beta chain) turned up a few times. Antigen specificity is unknown. These data are taken from a study of early T cells in non-severe SARS-CoV-2 infection. General observations from the study: Matching results from VDJdb favored anti-spike CD8 responses, leaving private and CD4 specificities undetected.

Individual cDNA molecules each received unique molecular identifiers attached to them. TCRdb passed the 5' RACE reads through MiXCR, listing each CDR3 protein once. The table has over 85,000 distinct CDR3 sequences, roughly 17% seen once; the top ten hold around 1.3%. CDR3 length: 13 amino acids. Germline V gives CDR1 DFQATT, CDR2 SNEGSKA (reference sequence). Trimming pared 0 bases from V and 1 base from J, leaving 3 bases between. The sequence came from an adult who was a healthcare worker with PCR-confirmed SARS-CoV-2 infection or an uninfected control (not recorded which). Material for sequencing was whole blood. The J gene is TRBJ2-2, the V gene TRBV20-1; unclear D gene. CDR3 nucleotide sequence: TGCAGTGCTAGAGACCTGAACACCGGGGAGCTGTTTTTT. Protein: CSARDLNTGELFF.